Shown below are 24 T cell receptor beta chains from a single sample sequenced in a study of control samples from healthy donors and cancer patients. The table came from immunoSEQ multiplex PCR; TCRdb's copy has only in-frame clones and leaves some out. The top ten hold 1.4% of the sample, which has about 180,000 clones, almost 90% seen once. The sequenced material came from blood. These receptors were taken from a woman between 50 and 59 years old in good health.

The V call is TRBV3-1 (or the pseudogene TRBV3-2), the J call TRBJ1-2; D unresolved. Trimming stripped 2 bases from V and 7 bases from J, with 5 bases between. CDR1 and CDR2 (germline): LGHDT, YNNKEL (reference sequence). The CDR3 is made up of 11 amino acids. CDR3 sequence reads: CASSQTSGYTF. CDR3 DNA sequence: TGTGCCAGCAGCCAAACTAGTGGCTACACCTTC.

The chain combines TRBV5-1 with TRBJ2-1; D gene unclear. The CDR3 is 14 amino acids. The V gene lost 3 bases and the J gene lost 4 bases, with 11 bases spanning the gap. Germline lookup yields CDR1 SGHRS and CDR2 YFSETQ. Here the CDR3 DNA reads TGCGCCAGCAGCTCGCCGTCCCGGTACAATGAGCAGTTCTTC. Translation: CASSSPSRYNEQFF.

The chain carries TRBV9 and TRBJ2-1; unclear D gene. Germline values: CDR1 SGDLS, CDR2 YYNGEE. The CDR3 sequence is 18 residues long. The V end was cut by 2 bases, the J end by 0 bases, with 18 bases between. CDR3 sequence (DNA): TGTGCCAGCAGCGTGGTTGTGGCAGCCCCCAGCTCCTACAATGAGCAGTTCTTC. This sequence encodes CASSVVVAAPSSYNEQFF.

The rearrangement joins TRBV6-2 or TRBV6-3 to TRBJ1-1; D is undetermined. The CDR3 is 13 amino acids. Per germline, CDR1 MNHEY and CDR2 SVGEGT. The ends were cut back, 6 bases at V and 7 bases at J, with 15 bases in the middle. CDR3 sequence: CASSPGIWGEAFF. CDR3 nucleotides: TGTGCCAGCAGCCCCGGGATTTGGGGTGAAGCTTTCTTT.

This chain joins TRBV6-6 and TRBJ1-5, with D maybe TRBD1 (5 bases). Germline CDR1 and CDR2: MNHNY and SVGAGI (reference sequence). The CDR3 runs to 13 residues. Trimming took off 7 bases at V and 10 bases at J, with 17 bases between the two ends. The CDR3 DNA follows: TGTGCCAGCAATCTTCAGGGCGGGGATCCCCAGCATTTT. The encoded protein is CASNLQGGDPQHF.

In this sample, this clone turned up a few times. J is TRBJ1-2 and V is TRBV30; D may be TRBD1 (6 bases). With 1 base removed from V and 1 base from J, the gap between germline ends came to 13 bases. Germline values: CDR1 GTSNPN, CDR2 SVGIG (reference sequence). CDR3 length: 15 amino acids. The CDR3: CAWSGVLDSNYGYTF. CDR3 nucleotides: TGTGCCTGGAGTGGTGTGTTGGACAGTAACTATGGCTACACCTTC.

This CDR3 is CALGGGPFRQFF. As DNA, the CDR3 is TGTGCCCTAGGGGGAGGGCCTTTTCGGCAGTTCTTC. The J gene is TRBJ2-1, the V gene TRBV12-3 or TRBV12-4; weak D call: TRBD2 (7 bases). The CDR3 spans 12 residues. Trimming took off 11 bases at V and 12 bases at J, with 20 bases between the two ends.

V and J are TRBV9 and TRBJ2-2; 11 positions agree with TRBD2. The ends lost 3 bases at V and 7 bases at J; junction bases unmatched: 5. Germline-derived CDR1 and CDR2 are SGDLS and YYNGEE. There are 15 residues in the CDR3. The CDR3 nucleotides are TGTGCCAGCAGCGAGAGACTAGCGGGGAACGGGGAGCTGTTTTTT. Translated: CASSERLAGNGELFF. The whole variable domain, remainder taken from reference TRBV9 and TRBJ2-2, is DSGVTQTPKHLITATGQRVTLRCSPRSGDLSVYWYQQSLDQGLQFLIQYYNGEERAKGNILERFSAQQFPDLHSELNLSSLELGDSALYFCASSERLAGNGELFFGEGSRLTVL.

The chain is built from TRBV29-1 and TRBJ1-2, with D hard to call. Trimming took off 4 bases at V and 8 bases at J, with 20 bases between the two ends. CDR3 length: 14 residues. Germline CDR1 and CDR2: SQVTM and ANQGSEA. The CDR3 is CSVVPVLGYGGYTF. CDR3 coding DNA: TGCAGCGTTGTTCCGGTCTTGGGCTATGGGGGCTACACCTTC.

The chain recombines TRBV27 with TRBJ2-1; TRBD2 matches at 9 bases. Looked up from germline, CDR1 is MNHEY and CDR2 is SMNVEV (reference sequence). Germline trimming cut 6 bases from V and 1 base from J; bases unmatched to any gene: 4. This CDR3 has 15 amino acids. CDR3 residues: CASSLAGRSYNEQFF. In nucleotides, the CDR3 is TGTGCCAGCAGCCTAGCGGGAAGGTCCTACAATGAGCAGTTCTTC.

The genes are TRBV5-1 and TRBJ2-1; 8 nucleotides align to TRBD1. After removal of 0 bases from V and 1 base from J, the junction contained 3 bases not matched to a gene. The CDR3 sequence is 16 residues long. Germline assignment: CDR1 SGHRS and CDR2 YFSETQ. The CDR3 reads CASSLGGTGSYNEQFF. The CDR3 nucleotides read TGCGCCAGCAGCTTGGGCGGGACAGGATCCTACAATGAGCAGTTCTTC.

This sequence joins TRBV10-3 and TRBJ2-6, with a tentative D call TRBD1 (6 bases). V was shortened by 2 bases and J by 1 base, with 9 bases between the two germline ends. The CDR3 sequence is 16 residues long. CDR1 and CDR2 (germline): ENHRY, SYGVKD. In DNA form, the CDR3 reads TGTGCCATCAGTGAGGGCAGGGGTTCTGGGGCCAACGTCCTGACTTTC. It yields the protein CAISEGRGSGANVLTF.

CDR3 amino acids: CASSLGTIFTGELFF. As DNA, the CDR3 is TGTGCCAGCAGCCTGGGGACTATTTTCACCGGGGAGCTGTTTTTT. V gene TRBV3-1 (or the pseudogene TRBV3-2) combines with J gene TRBJ2-2, with 7 bases that match TRBD2. The CDR3 loop spans 15 amino acids. The J segment lost 4 bases and the V segment lost 4 bases, leaving 6 bases of the junction unmatched. From germline, CDR1 is LGHDT and CDR2 YNNKEL (reference sequence).

CDR3 bases: TGTGCCAGCAGCTTCCCGGGGTCGGGCACTGAAGCTTTCTTT. Translated: CASSFPGSGTEAFF. V and J are TRBV7-8 and TRBJ1-1; no clear D. The CDR3 contains 14 residues. Trimming cost V 3 bases and J 4 bases, with 12 bases left between them. The germline CDR1 and CDR2 sequences are SGHVS and FQNEAQ. Complete variable domain (other parts from reference TRBV7-8 and TRBJ1-1): GAGVSQSPRYKVAKRGQDVALRCDPISGHVSLFWYQQALGQGPEFLTYFQNEAQLDKSGLPSDRFFAERPEGSVSTLKIQRTQQEDSAVYLCASSFPGSGTEAFFGQGTRLTVV.

V is TRBV7-2 and J is TRBJ2-1; no clear D. Trimming pared 8 bases from V and 4 bases from J, leaving 24 bases between. The germline V gene has CDR1 SGHTA and CDR2 FQGNSA. This CDR3 is 17 amino acids long. Written as DNA, the CDR3 is TGTGCCAGCCAACCAACCCCAGGCGTACCCGGATACAATGAGCAGTTCTTC. This translates into CASQPTPGVPGYNEQFF.

The V gene is TRBV5-1, the J gene TRBJ2-3, with D hard to call. The CDR3 is 14 residues long. Germline CDR1 SGHRS, CDR2 YFSETQ. The V end was cut by 3 bases, the J end by 2 bases, with 10 bases between. CDR3 protein: CASSWGLDTDTQYF. CDR3 sequence (DNA): TGCGCCAGCAGCTGGGGATTGGACACAGATACGCAGTATTTT.

The chain uses TRBV12-5 and TRBJ2-2; D is possibly TRBD2 (6 bases). The V end lost 0 bases, the J end lost 6 bases, and 11 bases lay between the germline ends. Germline assignment: CDR1 LGHNT and CDR2 FRNRAP. The CDR3 runs to 15 residues. CDR3 sequence (DNA): TGTGCTAGTGGTTTGGTACTGGGGGAGGCCGGGGAGCTGTTTTTT. It specifies CASGLVLGEAGELFF. Based on the CDR3 plus reference TRBV12-5 and TRBJ2-2, the full variable domain is DARVTQTPRHKVTEMGQEVTMRCQPILGHNTVFWYRQTMMQGLELLAYFRNRAPLDDSGMPKDRFSAEMPDATLATLKIQPSEPRDSAVYFCASGLVLGEAGELFFGEGSRLTVL.

The chain employs TRBV7-2 and TRBJ1-1, with D possibly matching TRBD1 (6 bases). Germline V gives CDR1 SGHTA, CDR2 FQGNSA. With 5 bases removed from V and 0 bases from J, the gap between germline ends came to 16 bases. There are 16 residues in the CDR3. The CDR3 DNA is TGTGCCAGCAGCATGGGGGCCTCGGGTATGAACACTGAAGCTTTCTTT. This sequence encodes CASSMGASGMNTEAFF.

The V gene is TRBV29-1, the J gene TRBJ1-1; a weak D match, TRBD1 (5 bases). The CDR3 has 10 residues. CDR1 and CDR2 (germline): SQVTM, ANQGSEA. CDR3 coding DNA: TGCAGTTTTGGACACCTTGAAGCTTTCTTT. Its protein is CSFGHLEAFF.

This rearrangement joins TRBV24-1 to TRBJ2-2; no clear D gene. There are 16 residues in the CDR3. Trimming took off 1 base at V and 3 bases at J, with 11 bases between the two ends. Germline CDR1 and CDR2: KGHDR and SFDVKD. CDR3: CATSDFRHRDTGELFF. Here the CDR3 DNA reads TGTGCCACCAGTGATTTCCGGCACAGAGACACCGGGGAGCTGTTTTTT.

The chain employs TRBV5-1 and TRBJ2-7, with 7 nucleotides matching TRBD1. Germline V lookup: CDR1 SGHRS, CDR2 YFSETQ. Unmatched junction bases numbered 16, after V lost 4 bases and J lost 0 bases. The CDR3 covers 18 residues. CDR3 in DNA: TGCGCCAGCAGCCTACCCTTCCACAGGGGCAATAGCTCCTACGAGCAGTACTTC. Translation gives CASSLPFHRGNSSYEQYF.

V gene TRBV19 combines with J gene TRBJ2-1, with 7 bases that match TRBD2. Germline V lookup: CDR1 LNHDA, CDR2 SQIVND (reference sequence). V lost 5 bases and J lost 1; bases outside the gene matches: 11. The CDR3 covers 17 residues. CDR3 sequence reads: CASSPSLAGLSYNEQFF. The CDR3 coding sequence is TGTGCCAGTAGTCCCTCTTTAGCGGGTCTTTCCTACAATGAGCAGTTCTTC. The full variable domain, with the rest looked up from reference TRBV19 and TRBJ2-1, is DGGITQSPKYLFRKEGQNVTLSCEQNLNHDAMYWYRQDPGQGLRLIYYSQIVNDFQKGDIAEGYSVSREKKESFPLTVTSAQKNPTAFYLCASSPSLAGLSYNEQFFGPGTRLTVL.

The chain is built from TRBV4-1 and TRBJ1-5; no reliable D call. V was trimmed by 0 bases and J by 11 bases, leaving 17 bases between them. Per germline, CDR1 MGHRA and CDR2 YSYEKL. CDR3 size: 15 residues. The CDR3 region has the DNA TGCGCCAGCAGCCAAGAGGTTCCCCCCGTCGGGACCCAGCATTTT. Translation: CASSQEVPPVGTQHF.

Comment on this clone: One junction end does not reproduce the germline sequence, and a read error may be involved. This chain uses TRBV6-5 with TRBJ2-6; possible D gene TRBD2, 6 bases. There are 15 residues in the CDR3. The germline V gene has CDR1 MNHEY and CDR2 SVGAGI. The CDR3: CASSFAGNGVNVLTF. In nucleotides, the CDR3 is TGTGCCAGCAGTTTCGCGGGGAATGGGGTCAACGTTCTGACTTTC.